This TCR beta chain was retrieved from a study of brain metastases from non-small cell lung cancer. Assay used: immunoSEQ multiplex PCR; TCRdb lists only in-frame clones, some missing. The data show fewer than 5,000 clones, about 85% seen once. CDR1 GTSNPN and CDR2 SVGIG come from the germline V gene (reference sequence). The CDR3 has 12 residues. The V end was cut by 8 bases, the J end by 6 bases, with 13 bases between. A remark on this clone: Its antigen remains unidentified.

General observations from the study: Compared with primary tumors, brain metastases showed less T-cell infiltration. Expanded T-cell clones appeared in about 70% of brain metastases over primaries.

The source material was primary lung tumor tissue. This receptor was taken from a donor aged 40 or older with non-small cell lung cancer. The genes are TRBV30 and TRBJ1-4, with D unresolved. The CDR3 sequence is CAVMLGHEKLFF. In DNA, the CDR3 is TGTGCCGTCATGCTAGGGCATGAAAAACTGTTTTTT.